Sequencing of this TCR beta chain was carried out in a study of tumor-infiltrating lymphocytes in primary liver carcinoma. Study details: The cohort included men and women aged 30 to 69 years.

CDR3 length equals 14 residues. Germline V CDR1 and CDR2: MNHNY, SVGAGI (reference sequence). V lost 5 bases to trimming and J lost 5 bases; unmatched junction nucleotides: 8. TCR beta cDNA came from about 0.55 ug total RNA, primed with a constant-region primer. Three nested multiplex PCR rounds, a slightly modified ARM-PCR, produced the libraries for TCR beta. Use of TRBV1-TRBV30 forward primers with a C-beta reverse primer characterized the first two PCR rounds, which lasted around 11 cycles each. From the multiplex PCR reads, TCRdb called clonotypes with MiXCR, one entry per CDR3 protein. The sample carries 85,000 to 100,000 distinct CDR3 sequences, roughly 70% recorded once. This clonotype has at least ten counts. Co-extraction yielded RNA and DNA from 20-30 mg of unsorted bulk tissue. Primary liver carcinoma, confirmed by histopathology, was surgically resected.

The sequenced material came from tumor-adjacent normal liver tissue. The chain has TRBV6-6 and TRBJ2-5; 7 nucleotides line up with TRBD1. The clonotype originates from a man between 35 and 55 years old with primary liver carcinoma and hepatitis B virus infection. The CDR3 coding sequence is TGTGCCAGCAGTACTGGACAGGAAACGGAGACCCAGTACTTC. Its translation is CASSTGQETETQYF.